This entry concerns a single T cell receptor (beta chain). A read error may account for a junction end that differs from germline. TCRdb re-analysed the reads in MiXCR, keeping a single row per CDR3 protein. The sample carries about 300,000 distinct CDR3 sequences, about 9.2% recorded once. The germline V gene has CDR1 MGHRA and CDR2 YSYEKL. The CDR3 has 18 amino acids. This sample is part of a study of T cell repertoires in cytomegalovirus infection. The receptor's source is a human donor in good health (CMV status not recorded). Some clones in this sample may be carry-over from other donors' samples. This rearrangement joins TRBV4-1 to TRBJ1-3; D may be TRBD1 (5 bases). The source material was PBMCs. The CDR3 reads CASSQVLDSHHSGNTIYF. CDR3 DNA sequence: TGTGCCAGCAGCCAAGTCCTAGACAGCCATCACTCTGGAAACACCATATATTTT.